The TCR beta chain under discussion was sequenced for a study of T cell repertoires in ileal Crohn's disease. From germline, CDR1 is SGHAT and CDR2 FQNNGV. The CDR3 is 13 amino acids. V lost 6 bases and J 6 bases, leaving 14 bases between the germline ends. Repertoires were generated with immunoSEQ multiplex PCR, while TCRdb's copy carries only in-frame clones and drops some. The data show 13,000 or so clones, approximately 90% seen once. The receptor's source is an adult with Crohn's disease. The chain is built from TRBV11-2 and TRBJ1-2; D gene uncertain. Sequenced material: ileal tissue. CDR3 DNA sequence: TGTGCCAGCAGGGCCCCCACTACGGATGGCTACACCTTC. It translates to CASRAPTTDGYTF.